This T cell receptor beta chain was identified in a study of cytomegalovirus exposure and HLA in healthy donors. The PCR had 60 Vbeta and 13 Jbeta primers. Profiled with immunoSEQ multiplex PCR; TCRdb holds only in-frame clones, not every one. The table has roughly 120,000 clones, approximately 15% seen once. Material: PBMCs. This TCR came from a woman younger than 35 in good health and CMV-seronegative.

In DNA, the CDR3 is TGTGCCAGCGAAGGACTAGCGGCAAGCTCCTACAATGAGCAGTTCTTC. It codes for CASEGLAASSYNEQFF. The gene calls are TRBV13 and TRBJ2-1; 10 bases agree with TRBD2. This CDR3 spans 16 amino acids. Germline V lookup: CDR1 PRHDT, CDR2 FYEKMQ (reference sequence). Trimming cost V 8 bases and J 0 bases; bases outside gene matches: 7.